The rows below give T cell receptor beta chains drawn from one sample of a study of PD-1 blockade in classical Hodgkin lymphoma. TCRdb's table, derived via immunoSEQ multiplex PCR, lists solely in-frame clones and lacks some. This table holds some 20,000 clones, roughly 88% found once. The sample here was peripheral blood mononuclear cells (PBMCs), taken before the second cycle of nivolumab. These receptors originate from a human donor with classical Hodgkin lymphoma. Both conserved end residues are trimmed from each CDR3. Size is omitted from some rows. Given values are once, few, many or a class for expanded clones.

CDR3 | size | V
ASSYQTVTGELF | NA | TRBV7-9
ASSELRQIDSGANVLT | few | TRBV6-1
ASSLTSGGVYEQY | once | TRBV11-2
AISDSASGDYNEQF | NA | TRBV10-3
ASSLMTVSSGNTIY | few | TRBV5-1
ASSRAKSNSYNEQF | once | TRBV7-3
ASSIEARVSPLH | NA | TRBV19
ASSLGNDGNTIY | NA | TRBV5-1
ASRVLSGANVLT | NA | TRBV19
ASGLESYEQY | NA | TRBV12-5
ASSQDYREQETQY | NA | TRBV4-2
ASSLVAGGNNEQF | NA | TRBV5-1
ASSLGGGNTGELF | NA | TRBV5-1
ARSSEPWTSGDTQY | NA | TRBV5-3
ASSLAENQPQH | NA | TRBV7-9
ASSPGLSSYNEQF | few | TRBV4-2
ASSFDLAYEQY | few | TRBV5-6
ASSLAGGGFNEQF | NA | TRBV5-1
ASSQDAAAQETQY | NA | TRBV4-2
ASSLGGHAVGQPQH | NA | TRBV13
ASSQNPGTGDTQY | once | TRBV4-3
ASSLGSYSPLH | NA | TRBV5-1
ASSLPSGGLETQY | NA | TRBV5-1
ASRGGMNTEAF | NA | TRBV9
ASSLLAGGLTDTQY | NA | TRBV14
ASSLGMGDGQY | NA | TRBV7-8
ASSYGGGTT | NA | TRBV6-6
ASSFQQGLGSPLH | NA | TRBV11-2
ASSPGLAGGETQY | NA | TRBV5-1
ASSPWGQGFTEAF | NA | TRBV13
ASSLDRGNYGYT | NA | TRBV7-9
ASSYEIQNTEAF | NA | TRBV6-5
ASSWAGTGQETQY | NA | TRBV5-1
ATKTTSLPYEQY | few | TRBV6-5
ASSPGSSGKETQY | NA | TRBV4-2